This TCR beta chain was found in a study of ipilimumab plus nivolumab after autologous stem cell transplantation. Overall study: Typical patient got 5 ipilimumab doses and about eight nivolumab doses (median).

V lost 6 bases to trimming and J lost 7 bases; unmatched junction nucleotides: 6. Germline assignment: CDR1 MNHEY and CDR2 SMNVEV (reference sequence). This CDR3 has 15 residues. Patients got ipilimumab 1 mg/kg beginning 14 to 28 days post-transplant. Dosing: nivolumab 3 mg/kg IV, weeks 1, 4, 7, 10, then every two weeks to week 26. Profiling relied on immunoSEQ multiplex PCR, and the TCRdb table lists in-frame clones only, not all of them. This table holds several thousand clones, roughly nine tenths found once. This sample comprised PBMCs, obtained in a trial of ipilimumab plus nivolumab as post-transplant consolidation. This chain connects TRBV27 to TRBJ2-1; TRBD2 aligns across 13 bases. This receptor was obtained from a female donor with multiple myeloma. CDR3 protein: CASRLAGGPGNEQFF. CDR3 DNA sequence: TGTGCCAGCAGACTAGCGGGAGGGCCGGGGAATGAGCAGTTCTTC.